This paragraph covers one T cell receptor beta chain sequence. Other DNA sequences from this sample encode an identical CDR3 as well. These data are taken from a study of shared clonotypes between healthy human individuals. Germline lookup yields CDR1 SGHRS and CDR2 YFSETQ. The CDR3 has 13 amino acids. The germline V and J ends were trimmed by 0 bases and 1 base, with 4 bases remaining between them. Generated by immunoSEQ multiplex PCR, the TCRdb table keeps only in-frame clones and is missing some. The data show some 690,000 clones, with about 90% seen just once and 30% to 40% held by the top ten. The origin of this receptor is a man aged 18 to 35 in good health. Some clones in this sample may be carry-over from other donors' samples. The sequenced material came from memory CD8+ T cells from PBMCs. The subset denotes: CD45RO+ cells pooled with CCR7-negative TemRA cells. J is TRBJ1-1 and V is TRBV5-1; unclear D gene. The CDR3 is CASSLGGNTEAFF. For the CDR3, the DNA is TGCGCCAGCAGCTTGGGTGGGAACACTGAAGCTTTCTTT. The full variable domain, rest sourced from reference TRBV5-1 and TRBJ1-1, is KAGVTQTPRYLIKTRGQQVTLSCSPISGHRSVSWYQQTPGQGLQFLFEYFSETQRNKGNFPGRFSGRQFSNSRSEMNVSTLELGDSALYLCASSLGGNTEAFFGQGTRLTVV.